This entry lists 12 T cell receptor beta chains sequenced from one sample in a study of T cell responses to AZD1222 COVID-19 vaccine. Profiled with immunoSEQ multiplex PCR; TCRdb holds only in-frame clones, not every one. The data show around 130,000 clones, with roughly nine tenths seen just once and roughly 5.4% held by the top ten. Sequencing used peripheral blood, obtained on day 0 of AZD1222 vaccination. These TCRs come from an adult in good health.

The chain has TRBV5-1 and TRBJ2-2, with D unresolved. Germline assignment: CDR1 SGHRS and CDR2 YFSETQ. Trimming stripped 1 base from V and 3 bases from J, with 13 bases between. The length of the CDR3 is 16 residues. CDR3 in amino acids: CASSLRRATDTGELFF. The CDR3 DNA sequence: TGCGCCAGCAGCTTGCGTCGGGCCACGGACACCGGGGAGCTGTTTTTT.

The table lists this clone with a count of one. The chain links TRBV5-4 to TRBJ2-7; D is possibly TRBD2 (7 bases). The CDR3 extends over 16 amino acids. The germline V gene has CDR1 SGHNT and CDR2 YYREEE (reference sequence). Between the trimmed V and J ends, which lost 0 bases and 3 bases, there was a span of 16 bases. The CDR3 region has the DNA TGTGCCAGCAGCTTGGGCGGGGGCGGTTCAAACTACGAGCAGTACTTC. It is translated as CASSLGGGGSNYEQYF.

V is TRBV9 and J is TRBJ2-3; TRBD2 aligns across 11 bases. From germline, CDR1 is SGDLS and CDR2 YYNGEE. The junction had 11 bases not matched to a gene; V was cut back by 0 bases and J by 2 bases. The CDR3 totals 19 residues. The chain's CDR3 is CASSVDGMASGGITDTQYF. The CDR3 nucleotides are TGTGCCAGCAGCGTAGATGGTATGGCTAGCGGGGGGATCACAGATACGCAGTATTTT.

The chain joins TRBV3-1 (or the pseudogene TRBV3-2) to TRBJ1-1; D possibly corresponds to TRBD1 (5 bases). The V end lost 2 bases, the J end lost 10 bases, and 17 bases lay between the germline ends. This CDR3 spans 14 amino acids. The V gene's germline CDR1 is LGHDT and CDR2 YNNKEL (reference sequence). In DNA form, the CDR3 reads TGTGCCAGCAGCCAAAGGGGTTCACATCTAACAGCTTTCTTT. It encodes CASSQRGSHLTAFF.

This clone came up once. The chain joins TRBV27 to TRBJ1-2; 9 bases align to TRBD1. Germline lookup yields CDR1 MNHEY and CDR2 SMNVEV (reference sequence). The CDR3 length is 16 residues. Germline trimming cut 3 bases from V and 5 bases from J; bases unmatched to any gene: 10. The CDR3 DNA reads TGTGCCAGCAGTTTTTCCACAGGGGGCGCGAGGTATGGCTACACCTTC. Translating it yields CASSFSTGGARYGYTF.

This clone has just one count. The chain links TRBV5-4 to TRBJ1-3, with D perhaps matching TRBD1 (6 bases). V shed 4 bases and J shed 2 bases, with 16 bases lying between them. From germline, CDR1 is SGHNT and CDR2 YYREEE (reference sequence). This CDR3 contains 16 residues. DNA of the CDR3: TGTGCCAGCAGCGTGGCGCGGGGGGCACCTGGAAACACCATATATTTT. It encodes CASSVARGAPGNTIYF.

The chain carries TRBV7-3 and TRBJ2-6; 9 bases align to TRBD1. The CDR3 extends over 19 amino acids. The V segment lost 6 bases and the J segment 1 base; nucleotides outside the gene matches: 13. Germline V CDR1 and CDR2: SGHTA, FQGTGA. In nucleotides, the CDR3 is TGTGCCAGCAGTTCTCGAACAGGGGGCTTAGGATCTGGGGCCAACGTCCTGACTTTC. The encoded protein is CASSSRTGGLGSGANVLTF. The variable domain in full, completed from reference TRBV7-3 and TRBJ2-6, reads GAGVSQTPSNKVTEKGKYVELRCDPISGHTALYWYRQSLGQGPEFLIYFQGTGAADDSGLPNDRFFAVRPEGSVSTLKIQRTERGDSAVYLCASSSRTGGLGSGANVLTFGAGSRLTVL.

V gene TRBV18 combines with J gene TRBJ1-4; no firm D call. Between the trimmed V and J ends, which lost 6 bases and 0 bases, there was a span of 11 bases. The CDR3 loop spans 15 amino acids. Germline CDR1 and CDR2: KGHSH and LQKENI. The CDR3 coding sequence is TGTGCCAGCTCCATACAGCCCTCAACTAATGAAAAACTGTTTTTT. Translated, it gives CASSIQPSTNEKLFF. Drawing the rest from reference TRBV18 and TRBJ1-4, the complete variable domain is NAGVMQNPRHLVRRRGQEARLRCSPMKGHSHVYWYRQLPEEGLKFMVYLQKENIIDESGMPKERFSAEFPKEGPSILRIQQVVRGDSAAYFCASSIQPSTNEKLFFGSGTQLSVL.

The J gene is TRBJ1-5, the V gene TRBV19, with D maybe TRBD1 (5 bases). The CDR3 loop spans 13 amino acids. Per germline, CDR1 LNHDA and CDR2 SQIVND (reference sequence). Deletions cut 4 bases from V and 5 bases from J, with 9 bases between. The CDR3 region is CASSRGLYQPQHF. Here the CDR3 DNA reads TGTGCCAGTAGTAGGGGCCTATATCAGCCCCAGCATTTT.

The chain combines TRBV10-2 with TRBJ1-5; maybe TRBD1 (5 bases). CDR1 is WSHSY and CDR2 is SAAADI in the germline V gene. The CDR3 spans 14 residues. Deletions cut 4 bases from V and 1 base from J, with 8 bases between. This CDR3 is CASSVGGSNQPQHF. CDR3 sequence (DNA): TGCGCCAGCAGTGTGGGGGGGAGCAATCAGCCCCAGCATTTT.

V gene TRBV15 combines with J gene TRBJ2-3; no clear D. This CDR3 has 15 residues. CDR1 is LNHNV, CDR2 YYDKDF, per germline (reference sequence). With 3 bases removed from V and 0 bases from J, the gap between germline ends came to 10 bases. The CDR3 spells CATSSPHLSTDTQYF. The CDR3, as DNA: TGTGCCACCAGCAGCCCACACCTCAGCACAGATACGCAGTATTTT.

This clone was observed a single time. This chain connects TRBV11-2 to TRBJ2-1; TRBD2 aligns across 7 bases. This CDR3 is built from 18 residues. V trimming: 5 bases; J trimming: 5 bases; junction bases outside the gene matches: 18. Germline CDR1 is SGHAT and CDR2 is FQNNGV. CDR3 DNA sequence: TGTGCCAGCAGCCCCGACCTCGGCGTTGGGACTATAGACAATGAGCAGTTCTTC. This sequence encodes CASSPDLGVGTIDNEQFF.